These 13 T cell receptor beta chains were all obtained from the same sample, sequenced in a study of blood T cell repertoires in COVID-19. Profiling relied on immunoSEQ multiplex PCR, and the TCRdb table lists in-frame clones only, not all of them. The data show over 200,000 clones, 65% to 85% seen once. Specimen: peripheral blood. The receptors stem from a man aged 50-60 years with active or convalescent COVID-19.

The chain carries TRBV11-3 and TRBJ2-3, with 7 bases aligning to TRBD1. Trimming took 5 bases from V and 3 from J; bases not matched to a gene: 2. In germline, CDR1 is SGHNT, CDR2 YENEEA. CDR3 length equals 13 residues. DNA of the CDR3: TGTGCCAGCAGCCGGGACAGTACAGATACGCAGTATTTT. Its protein is CASSRDSTDTQYF.

This chain links TRBV7-2 with TRBJ2-7; TRBD1 is a possible D gene (5 bases). Germline lookup yields CDR1 SGHTA and CDR2 FQGNSA. CDR3 size: 14 residues. The V end was cut by 1 base, the J end by 7 bases, with 14 bases between. CDR3 protein: CASSLGQTLGEQYF. The CDR3 DNA is TGTGCCAGCAGCTTAGGACAGACCCTGGGAGAGCAGTACTTC.

The chain uses TRBV10-3 and TRBJ2-2; tentatively, D is TRBD2 (5 bases). This CDR3 contains 13 residues. The germline CDR1 and CDR2 sequences are ENHRY and SYGVKD. Trimming removed 5 bases from V and 6 bases from J, with 10 bases in between. The CDR3 region is CAISPTRPGELFF. CDR3 in DNA: TGTGCCATCAGTCCCACTAGACCCGGGGAGCTGTTTTTT.

The chain joins TRBV7-9 to TRBJ1-1; possible D gene TRBD1, 5 bases. This CDR3 contains 12 residues. The V gene lost 2 bases and the J gene lost 8 bases, with 9 bases spanning the gap. Per germline, CDR1 SEHNR and CDR2 FQNEAQ (reference sequence). CDR3 DNA: TGTGCCAGCAGCTTAAGGACAACCGAAGCTTTCTTT. This gives the protein CASSLRTTEAFF. Full variable domain (outside the CDR3, taken from reference TRBV7-9 and TRBJ1-1): DTGVSQNPRHKITKRGQNVTFRCDPISEHNRLYWYRQTLGQGPEFLTYFQNEAQLEKSRLLSDRFSAERPKGSFSTLEIQRTEQGDSAMYLCASSLRTTEAFFGQGTRLTVV.

The genes are TRBV29-1 and TRBJ2-7; weak D call: TRBD1 (5 bases). In germline, CDR1 is SQVTM, CDR2 ANQGSEA. V dropped 3 bases and J dropped 6 bases, with 12 bases sitting between them. This CDR3 contains 12 residues. The CDR3 DNA is TGCAGCGTTGACAGGGCCGTAGGCGAGCAGTACTTC. Translation: CSVDRAVGEQYF.

This clone came up once. The chain links TRBV7-6 to TRBJ1-1, with 7 bases aligning to TRBD1. Germline-derived CDR1 and CDR2 are SGHVS and FNYEAQ. The V gene end was trimmed by 2 bases and the J gene end by 3 bases; junction bases not matched to a gene: 9. The CDR3 sequence is 16 residues long. The CDR3 DNA follows: TGTGCCAGCAGCTTAAATCGGCCGACAGGGTACACTGAAGCTTTCTTT. Protein sequence: CASSLNRPTGYTEAFF.

This chain uses TRBV15 with TRBJ1-1; the D gene is possibly TRBD1 (6 bases). The CDR3 is 17 residues long. Trimming cost V 0 bases and J 1 base, with 15 bases left between them. Germline V gives CDR1 LNHNV, CDR2 YYDKDF (reference sequence). The CDR3 loop is CATSRDRGRGGNTEAFF. Written as DNA, the CDR3 is TGTGCCACCAGCAGAGATCGGGGCAGGGGCGGGAACACTGAAGCTTTCTTT.

This clone was seen only once. V usage is TRBV7-9 and J usage is TRBJ1-2; 12 bases fit TRBD1. CDR3 length: 14 residues. V trimming: 6 bases; J trimming: 8 bases; junction bases outside the gene matches: 7. Looked up from germline, CDR1 is SEHNR and CDR2 is FQNEAQ (reference sequence). The CDR3 region is CASRPGQGAWGYTF. In nucleotides, the CDR3 is TGTGCCAGCAGACCGGGACAGGGGGCGTGGGGCTACACCTTC. Using reference TRBV7-9 and TRBJ1-2 for the parts outside the CDR3, the full variable domain is DTGVSQNPRHKITKRGQNVTFRCDPISEHNRLYWYRQTLGQGPEFLTYFQNEAQLEKSRLLSDRFSAERPKGSFSTLEIQRTEQGDSAMYLCASRPGQGAWGYTFGSGTRLTVV.

This chain links TRBV7-8 with TRBJ2-2, with 7 nucleotides matching TRBD2. CDR3 length equals 15 residues. With 5 bases clipped from V and 1 base from J, the junction kept 4 bases outside the gene matches. Germline CDR1 reads SGHVS; CDR2 reads FQNEAQ. The CDR3 sequence: CASSPGLLNTGELFF. CDR3 DNA: TGTGCCAGCAGCCCGGGACTACTGAACACCGGGGAGCTGTTTTTT.

The gene calls are TRBV12-3 or TRBV12-4 and TRBJ2-5; D remains ambiguous. Between the trimmed V and J ends, which lost 5 bases and 5 bases, there was a span of 6 bases. The CDR3 is 11 amino acids. The CDR3 loop reads CASSTAETQYF. The CDR3 nucleotides read TGTGCCAGCAGTACCGCGGAGACCCAGTACTTC.

The chain carries TRBV3-1 (or the pseudogene TRBV3-2) and TRBJ2-3; the match to TRBD2 covers 14 bases. The germline CDR1 and CDR2 sequences are LGHDT and YNNKEL (reference sequence). The CDR3 is 15 amino acids. The junction had 4 bases not matched to a gene; V was cut back by 4 bases and J by 7 bases. The CDR3 is CASSRRTSGGYTQYF. The CDR3 coding sequence is TGTGCCAGCAGCCGTCGGACTAGCGGGGGGTATACGCAGTATTTT.

This chain uses TRBV7-6 with TRBJ2-3; 10 nucleotides align to TRBD2. The germline V gene has CDR1 SGHVS and CDR2 FNYEAQ. V shed 4 bases, J shed 1 base, and the junction held 2 bases outside the gene matches. CDR3 length equals 15 residues. CDR3 sequence (DNA): TGTGCCAGCAGCTCTAGCGGGGGCCGCACAGATACGCAGTATTTT. It is translated as CASSSSGGRTDTQYF. The variable domain in full, with the rest retrieved from reference TRBV7-6 and TRBJ2-3, is GAGVSQSPRYKVTKRGQDVALRCDPISGHVSLYWYRQALGQGPEFLTYFNYEAQQDKSGLPNDRFSAERPEGSISTLTIQRTEQRDSAMYRCASSSSGGRTDTQYFGPGTRLTVL.

The genes are TRBV6-4 and TRBJ2-6, with TRBD1 as a possible D gene (5 bases). V lost 11 bases and J 7 bases, leaving 27 bases between the germline ends. The germline CDR1 and CDR2 sequences are MRHNA and SNTAGT. There are 17 residues in the CDR3. CDR3 DNA sequence: TGTGCCCTGGCCTATAAGAACAGGCCTTGTCCTGCCAACGTCCTGACTTTC. Protein product: CALAYKNRPCPANVLTF.